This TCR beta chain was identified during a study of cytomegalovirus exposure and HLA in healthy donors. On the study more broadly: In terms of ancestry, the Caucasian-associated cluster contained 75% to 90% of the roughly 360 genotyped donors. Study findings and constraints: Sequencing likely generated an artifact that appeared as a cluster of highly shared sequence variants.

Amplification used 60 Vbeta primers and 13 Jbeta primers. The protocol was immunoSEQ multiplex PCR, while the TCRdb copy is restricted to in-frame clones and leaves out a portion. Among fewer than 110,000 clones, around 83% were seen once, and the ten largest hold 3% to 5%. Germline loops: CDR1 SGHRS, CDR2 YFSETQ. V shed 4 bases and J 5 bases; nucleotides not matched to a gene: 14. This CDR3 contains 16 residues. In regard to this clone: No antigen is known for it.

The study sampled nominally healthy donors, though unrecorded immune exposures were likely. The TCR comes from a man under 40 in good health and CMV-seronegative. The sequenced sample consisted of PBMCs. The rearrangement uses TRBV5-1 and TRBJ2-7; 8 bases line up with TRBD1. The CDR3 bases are TGCGCCAGCAGCCTGCCCGACAGGGGTCTAGGACACGAGCAGTACTTC. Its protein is CASSLPDRGLGHEQYF.